This T cell receptor beta chain was retrieved from a study of CD8 T cells in ankylosing spondylitis. TCRdb recomputed calls from the 5' RACE reads with MiXCR, one row per CDR3 protein. The sample has roughly 230,000 distinct CDR3 sequences; 7.5% to 9.5% are singletons. The germline V gene encodes CDR1 MNHNS and CDR2 SASEGT. The CDR3 is 14 amino acids. Sequencing was done on a sample of blood, either unsorted or a sorted T cell fraction (not recorded which). The rearrangement joins TRBV6-1 to TRBJ1-6; D is unresolved. The clonotype comes from a female donor with ankylosing spondylitis or in good health (not recorded which). This CDR3 reads CVTGPGTANSPLHF. The CDR3 DNA reads as TGTGTCACCGGACCCGGCACAGCTAATTCACCCCTCCACTTT.